These 18 T cell receptor beta chains came from one sample sequenced in a study of blood T cell repertoires in COVID-19. Clones were read by immunoSEQ multiplex PCR, and TCRdb kept only the in-frame ones, dropping some. This repertoire shows 200,000 to 300,000 clones, 82% found once; its top ten account for around 12%. The sequenced sample was peripheral blood. All receptors derive from a woman aged 60-75 years with active or convalescent COVID-19.

This chain's CDR3 is CASSANREGSYNSPLHF. For the CDR3, the DNA is TGTGCCAGCAGCGCTAATAGGGAGGGTTCCTATAATTCACCCCTCCACTTT. V usage is TRBV9 and J usage is TRBJ1-6; D call uncertain. Trimming removed 3 bases at V and 1 base at J, with 14 bases between. CDR1 and CDR2 from the germline V gene are SGDLS and YYNGEE. The CDR3 spans 17 residues.

CDR3 nucleotide sequence: TGTGCCAGCAGGTCCCAAGTAGGGGGTGGCTACACCTTC. Protein sequence: CASRSQVGGGYTF. The chain uses TRBV2 and TRBJ1-2; D may be TRBD1 (6 bases). CDR1 is SNHLY, CDR2 FYNNEI, per germline. The CDR3 length is 13 residues. V was clipped by 6 bases and J by 7 bases, with 15 bases between them.

The rearrangement joins TRBV7-8 to TRBJ2-1, with D perhaps TRBD2 (5 bases). The CDR3 covers 14 residues. Germline CDR1 is SGHVS and CDR2 is FQNEAQ. V was pared by 0 bases and J by 6 bases, with 9 bases between. CDR3 nucleotides: TGTGCCAGCAGCTTAGCGGAGGCTAGCAATGAGCAGTTCTTC. It specifies CASSLAEASNEQFF. The full variable domain, in which reference TRBV7-8 and TRBJ2-1 provide the parts outside the CDR3, is GAGVSQSPRYKVAKRGQDVALRCDPISGHVSLFWYQQALGQGPEFLTYFQNEAQLDKSGLPSDRFFAERPEGSVSTLKIQRTQQEDSAVYLCASSLAEASNEQFFGPGTRLTVL.

The chain links TRBV5-6 to TRBJ1-2, with D uncertain. The germline V and J ends were trimmed by 0 bases and 3 bases, with 9 bases remaining between them. The CDR3 contains 14 residues. Germline lookup yields CDR1 SGHDT and CDR2 YYEEEE. CDR3 in DNA: TGTGCCAGCAGCTTGGGGTACAGACACTATGGCTACACCTTC. This sequence encodes CASSLGYRHYGYTF. The full variable domain, with the rest looked up from reference TRBV5-6 and TRBJ1-2, is DAGVTQSPTHLIKTRGQQVTLRCSPKSGHDTVSWYQQALGQGPQFIFQYYEEEERQRGNFPDRFSGHQFPNYSSELNVNALLLGDSALYLCASSLGYRHYGYTFGSGTRLTVV.

The chain combines TRBV7-6 with TRBJ2-7; 9 bases are a match to TRBD1. The V gene's germline CDR1 is SGHVS and CDR2 FNYEAQ. Trimming took 5 bases from V and 2 from J; bases not matched to a gene: 4. This CDR3 region has 14 residues. The CDR3 bases are TGTGCCAGCAGCGGAGGACAGGGGACCTACGAGCAGTACTTC. It codes for CASSGGQGTYEQYF.

The chain carries TRBV12-3 or TRBV12-4 and TRBJ1-1; D gene unclear. The CDR3 extends over 12 amino acids. Trimming left V 7 bases short and J 4 bases short, with 10 bases between. The CDR3 loop is CASKAAGTEAFF. CDR3 nucleotide sequence: TGTGCCAGCAAAGCGGCGGGCACTGAAGCTTTCTTT.

The rearrangement links TRBV11-2 to TRBJ1-5, with D tentatively TRBD1 (5 bases). With 1 base removed from V and 3 bases from J, the gap between germline ends came to 10 bases. CDR1 is SGHAT, CDR2 FQNNGV, per germline. The CDR3 has 15 residues. The CDR3 protein is CASSLVAGHNQPQHF. For the CDR3, the DNA is TGTGCCAGCAGCTTAGTGGCAGGGCACAATCAGCCCCAGCATTTT.

CDR3 protein: CASSPGTGSSYEQYF. The CDR3 DNA sequence: TGTGCCAGCAGCCCCGGGACAGGTTCCTCCTACGAGCAGTACTTC. V is TRBV6-5 and J is TRBJ2-7, with TRBD1 matching over 8 bases. The V and J ends lost 6 bases and 0 bases, in that order; junction bases with no gene match: 7. This CDR3 spans 15 amino acids. Germline V CDR1 and CDR2: MNHEY, SVGAGI.

This clone was observed a handful of times. The J gene is TRBJ1-2, the V gene TRBV4-2; 10 bases align to TRBD1. Germline CDR1 reads LGHNA; CDR2 reads YNFKEQ. V shed 3 bases and J 4 bases; nucleotides not matched to a gene: 11. CDR3 size: 17 residues. The CDR3 protein is CASSQQTGGKISYGYTF. In DNA, the CDR3 is TGTGCCAGCAGCCAGCAGACAGGGGGCAAGATAAGCTATGGCTACACCTTC.

V gene TRBV10-3 combines with J gene TRBJ1-3; 8 bases align to TRBD1. Germline V gives CDR1 ENHRY, CDR2 SYGVKD. With 8 bases clipped from V and 4 bases from J, the junction kept 7 bases outside the gene matches. This CDR3 has 14 residues. In DNA, the CDR3 is TGTGCCATCCGAGACAGGGGTAGAGGAAACACCATATATTTT. Its translation is CAIRDRGRGNTIYF.

This chain links TRBV4-2 with TRBJ2-7, with D tentatively TRBD1 (6 bases). CDR1 LGHNA and CDR2 YNFKEQ come from the germline V gene. V lost 0 bases to trimming and J lost 3 bases, with 12 bases between them. The CDR3 covers 15 residues. This chain's CDR3 is CASSQDWTDLYEQYF. The CDR3 coding sequence is TGTGCCAGCAGCCAAGACTGGACAGACCTCTACGAGCAGTACTTC.

The chain joins TRBV2 to TRBJ2-7; 7 bases are a match to TRBD1. The V gene's germline CDR1 is SNHLY and CDR2 FYNNEI. The CDR3 totals 14 residues. J was trimmed by 1 base and V by 11 bases; bases with no gene match: 11. The CDR3 protein is CAGKRDSSSYEQYF. The CDR3 DNA follows: TGTGCCGGCAAACGGGACAGTTCTTCCTACGAGCAGTACTTC. Variable domain in full (rest from reference TRBV2 and TRBJ2-7): EPEVTQTPSHQVTQMGQEVILRCVPISNHLYFYWYRQILGQKVEFLVSFYNNEISEKSEIFDDQFSVERPDGSNFTLKIRSTKLEDSAMYFCAGKRDSSSYEQYFGPGTRLTVT.

The chain uses TRBV29-1 and TRBJ2-1; D is uncertain. Trimming took 4 bases from V and 7 from J, leaving 11 bases between them. Germline V gives CDR1 SQVTM, CDR2 ANQGSEA. CDR3 length equals 12 residues. Here the CDR3 reads CSVGVGENEQFF. CDR3 DNA: TGCAGCGTTGGAGTAGGAGAGAATGAGCAGTTCTTC.

V is TRBV19 and J is TRBJ1-4; 7 nucleotides line up with TRBD1. This CDR3 is 16 amino acids long. The V gene end was trimmed by 5 bases and the J gene end by 5 bases; junction bases not matched to a gene: 11. The germline CDR1 and CDR2 sequences are LNHDA and SQIVND (reference sequence). CDR3 amino acids: CASSSEPGQLNEKLFF. CDR3 DNA: TGTGCCAGTAGTTCCGAACCGGGACAGCTAAATGAAAAACTGTTTTTT.

V gene TRBV2 combines with J gene TRBJ2-2; possible D gene TRBD2, 6 bases. Germline V gene data show CDR1 as SNHLY and CDR2 as FYNNEI. The CDR3 totals 14 residues. The V and J ends lost 6 bases and 6 bases respectively, with 14 bases between them. The CDR3 coding sequence is TGTGCCAGCAGACCGTGGGGGGTGGCCGGGGAGCTGTTTTTT. Amino acid sequence: CASRPWGVAGELFF.

The genes are TRBV3-1 (or the pseudogene TRBV3-2) and TRBJ1-2; no clear D. Trimming stripped 1 base from V and 9 bases from J, with 9 bases between. CDR1 is LGHDT, CDR2 YNNKEL, per germline (reference sequence). The CDR3 totals 12 residues. CDR3 region: CASSQAEARYTF. CDR3 DNA sequence: TGTGCCAGCAGCCAAGCGGAGGCCCGCTACACCTTC.

The table lists this clone with a count of one. The rearrangement uses TRBV6-2 or TRBV6-3 and TRBJ2-1; no reliable D call. The CDR3 is 11 residues long. The V gene's germline CDR1 is MNHEY and CDR2 SVGEGT. Trimming took off 5 bases at V and 10 bases at J, with 9 bases between the two ends. The CDR3 DNA is TGTGCCAGCAGTAAGAGTCGGGAGCAGTTCTTC. Translating it yields CASSKSREQFF.

The chain employs TRBV6-5 and TRBJ1-2; 9 bases line up with TRBD1. CDR1 and CDR2 (germline): MNHEY, SVGAGI. V shed 6 bases, J shed 2 bases, and the junction held 7 bases outside the gene matches. The CDR3 totals 15 residues. The CDR3 DNA follows: TGTGCCAGCAGCTTACAGGGGGCGAGGAACTATGGCTACACCTTC. This translates into CASSLQGARNYGYTF.